A selection of T cell receptor beta chains follows, all from one sample in a study of vaccination effects on CD4 cells after COVID-19. The antigens these receptors bind are not known. Method: immunoSEQ multiplex PCR; TCRdb's copy keeps in-frame clones and lacks some. The table includes approximately 30,000 clones, approximately 73% detected once. Sequences were derived from CD4+ T cells from PBMCs cultured with HCoV-OC43 spike peptides, sampled before COVID-19 vaccination. The receptors were gathered from a human donor who received a COVID-19 vaccine. The CDR3 runs from the conserved cysteine through the conserved F or W. The D gene is left open where the match is weak. Clone size is given for some rows only: seen once, a few or many times, or a class if the clone is expanded.

V	J	size	D	DNA	CDR3
TRBV4-2	TRBJ1-1	once	.	TGTGCCAGCAGCCAAGATGTGGGGAGGAACACTGAAGCTTTCTTT	CASSQDVGRNTEAFF
TRBV3-1/TRBV3-2	TRBJ2-7	.	TRBD1	TGTGCCAGCAGCCGCGGACAGGGGGCATGGACCTACGAGCAGTACTTC	CASSRGQGAWTYEQYF
TRBV3-1/TRBV3-2	TRBJ2-7	.	.	TGTGCCAGCAGCCAAGGGGAAAGGGAGCAGTACTTC	CASSQGEREQYF
TRBV19	TRBJ2-6	.	.	TGTGCCAGTAGGGGGTCTGGGGCCAACGTCCTGACTTTC	CASRGSGANVLTF
TRBV3-1/TRBV3-2	TRBJ1-6	few	.	TGTGCCAGCAGCCAAGGTCAGGCAGGAAATTCACCCCTCCACTTT	CASSQGQAGNSPLHF
TRBV6-1	TRBJ2-5	.	TRBD2	TGTGCCAGCAGTGAATTAGCGGGGGGGCAAGAGACCCAGTACTTC	CASSELAGGQETQYF
TRBV2	TRBJ2-7	.	.	TGTGCCAGCAGTGAACCGGTCAGCTCCTACGAGCAGTACTTC	CASSEPVSSYEQYF
TRBV3-1/TRBV3-2	TRBJ1-6	few	.	TGTGCCAGCAGCCCAAACAGGAGGGGACCCCTCCACTTT	CASSPNRRGPLHF
TRBV5-1	TRBJ2-5	.	TRBD2	TGCGCCAGCAGCTTGACGGGAGGCTCAACGGAGACCCAGTACTTC	CASSLTGGSTETQYF
TRBV7-9	TRBJ1-5	few	.	TGTGCCAGCAGCTTAGACCCCAATCAGCCCCAGCATTTT	CASSLDPNQPQHF
TRBV27	TRBJ2-3	.	TRBD1	TGTGCCAGCAGTCCAACAGGGGGACTTTTGACAGATACGCAGTATTTT	CASSPTGGLLTDTQYF
TRBV30	TRBJ1-2	.	.	TGTGCCTGGAGTGTAGGGGCGCGGGGCTACACCTTC	CAWSVGARGYTF
TRBV18	TRBJ2-1	.	.	TGTGCCAGCTCCCCAGGGTATAATGAGCAGTTCTTC	CASSPGYNEQFF
TRBV4-1	TRBJ1-6	few	.	TGCGCCAGCAGCCAGGCCGGGAGCGGTTCACCCCTCCACTTT	CASSQAGSGSPLHF
TRBV7-8	TRBJ1-5	few	.	TGTGCCAGCAGCTTGAGCAGGGTTAGCAATCAGCCCCAGCATTTT	CASSLSRVSNQPQHF
TRBV18	TRBJ1-1	few	.	TGTGCCAGCTCACCACCGGGGGGGTCGAACACTGAAGCTTTCTTT	CASSPPGGSNTEAFF
TRBV18	TRBJ2-1	.	.	TGTGCCAGCTCACCGTTGAGGGCAAAGTACAATGAGCAGTTCTTC	CASSPLRAKYNEQFF
TRBV30	TRBJ1-5	.	TRBD1	TGTGCCTGGAGTGCTGGTCGACAGGGCCTGAGGGAGCCCCAGCATTTT	CAWSAGRQGLREPQHF
TRBV5-4	TRBJ1-1	.	.	TGTGCCAGCAGCTTGAAAGTCGGGGGGAGCACTGAAGCTTTCTTT	CASSLKVGGSTEAFF
TRBV7-2	TRBJ1-5	.	TRBD1	TGTGCCAGCAGCTTAGGGGGGGCAGGGGGCACGAATCAGCCCCAGCATTTT	CASSLGGAGGTNQPQHF
TRBV19	TRBJ1-1	once	.	TGTGCCAGTAGTATAGGGACCGGGACCCCAGGAATAACTGAAGCTTTCTTT	CASSIGTGTPGITEAFF
TRBV5-6	TRBJ1-4	.	TRBD1	TGTGCCAGCAGTAATGGACAGGGAGTTGGGACTAATGAAAAACTGTTTTTT	CASSNGQGVGTNEKLFF
TRBV5-1	TRBJ2-2	.	TRBD1	TGCGCCAGCAGCTCAGGGGGCTTCGAAACCGGGGAGCTGTTTTTT	CASSSGGFETGELFF
TRBV7-2	TRBJ2-1	.	.	TGTGCCAGCAGCTTAAGAGGGAGGCCTAATGAGCAGTTCTTC	CASSLRGRPNEQFF
TRBV10-3	TRBJ1-2	.	.	TGTGCCAGCGGTGGGGCAAACTATGGCTACACCTTC	CASGGANYGYTF
TRBV18	TRBJ1-5	.	TRBD1	TGTGCCAGCTCACTACTGGACAGGGATCAGCCCCAGCATTTT	CASSLLDRDQPQHF
TRBV29-1	TRBJ1-1	.	.	TGCAGCCCGACGGAGGCTCTTGGGACTGAAGCTTTCTTT	CSPTEALGTEAFF
TRBV7-9	TRBJ2-6	.	.	TGTGCCAGCAGCTTAAGCGGCTACCTAGTCGCCGGGGCCAACGTCCTGACTTTC	CASSLSGYLVAGANVLTF
TRBV3-1/TRBV3-2	TRBJ1-1	.	TRBD1	TGTGCCAGCAGCCAGTCCGGGACAGGGTTCACTGAAGCTTTCTTT	CASSQSGTGFTEAFF
TRBV28	TRBJ1-1	.	.	TGTGCCAGCAGTGGCTCGACAGGTACGAACACTGAAGCTTTCTTT	CASSGSTGTNTEAFF
TRBV6-2/TRBV6-3	TRBJ2-4	.	TRBD2	TGTGCCAGCAGTTACTCCGGGTCGGGGTTAGCGGGGAAAAAAAACATTCAGTACTTC	CASSYSGSGLAGKKNIQYF
TRBV21-1	TRBJ2-2	.	.	TGTGCCAGCAGCCCCCGACAGGGCTCTGGGGAGCTGTTTTTT	CASSPRQGSGELFF
TRBV5-1	TRBJ2-6	.	.	TGCGCCAGCAGCTTGGCGGTGGCCAACGTCCTGACTTTC	CASSLAVANVLTF
TRBV5-1	TRBJ2-2	few	TRBD1	TGCGCCAGCAGCTTGGACGGGACAGTCACCGGGGAGCTGTTTTTT	CASSLDGTVTGELFF
TRBV6-2/TRBV6-3	TRBJ2-6	.	TRBD2	TGTGCCAGCAGTCCCAAGCGGGGGGAGATTTCTGGGGCCAACGTCCTGACTTTC	CASSPKRGEISGANVLTF
TRBV2	TRBJ2-5	.	.	TGTGCCAGCAGTGAACTAGAAGAGACCCAGTACTTC	CASSELEETQYF
TRBV7-2	TRBJ2-3	.	TRBD2	TGTGCCAGCAGCTTAACGTTACTAGCGAGCACAGATACGCAGTATTTT	CASSLTLLASTDTQYF
TRBV5-4	TRBJ1-4	.	TRBD1	TGTGCCAGCAGCTGGAAACAGGGGGCAGGGTGGAATGAAAAACTGTTTTTT	CASSWKQGAGWNEKLFF